The rows below give T cell receptor beta chains drawn from one sample of a study of early T cells in non-severe SARS-CoV-2 infection. Each CDR3 protein gets one entry after TCRdb re-called the 5' RACE reads with MiXCR. The table includes more than 75,000 distinct CDR3 sequences, roughly an eighth detected once. Sequenced input: whole blood. Every receptor here comes from an adult who was a healthcare worker with PCR-confirmed SARS-CoV-2 infection or an uninfected control (not recorded which). Each CDR3 is given with its conserved first and last residue. D genes are given only for firm matches. Size tells how often a clone was seen (once, few, many) or the class of an expanded clone, and some rows leave it out.

CDR3 protein,CDR3 DNA,V gene,J gene,D gene,clone size,CDR3 length
CASSQVETNYNEQFF,TGCGCCAGCAGCCAAGTGGAGACTAACTACAATGAGCAGTTCTTC,TRBV4-1,TRBJ2-1,-,once,15
CSAFMNTEAFF,TGCAGTGCTTTTATGAACACTGAAGCTTTCTTT,TRBV20-1,TRBJ1-1,-,-,11
CSARGTSGIPETQYF,TGCAGTGCTAGAGGAACTAGCGGGATCCCTGAGACCCAGTACTTC,TRBV20-1,TRBJ2-5,TRBD2,-,15
CASSLARGANGYTF,TGTGCCAGCAGCTTGGCTCGGGGGGCGAATGGCTACACCTTC,TRBV7-9,TRBJ1-2,-,many,14
CASSINRGDEQFF,TGTGCCAGTAGTATAAACAGGGGGGACGAGCAGTTCTTC,TRBV19,TRBJ2-1,TRBD1,few,13
CASSLGTGYDRPQHF,TGTGCCAGCAGCCTCGGTACAGGGTACGATCGGCCCCAGCATTTT,TRBV7-9,TRBJ1-5,-,-,15
CASSLDRVTNEKLFF,TGTGCCAGCAGTCTCGACAGGGTAACTAATGAAAAACTGTTTTTT,TRBV12-3/TRBV12-4,TRBJ1-4,TRBD1,few,15
CASSLWGPDGYTF,TGCGCCAGCAGCCTGTGGGGTCCGGATGGCTACACCTTC,TRBV5-1,TRBJ1-2,-,many,13
CATGDRDYGYTF,TGTGCCACCGGGGACAGGGACTATGGCTACACCTTC,TRBV15,TRBJ1-2,TRBD1,-,12
CASSPSPSGGHEQFF,TGTGCCAGCTCACCATCTCCCAGCGGGGGGCATGAGCAGTTCTTC,TRBV18,TRBJ2-1,TRBD2,-,15
CASSPRDTKNIQYF,TGTGCCAGCAGCCCCCGGGACACCAAAAACATTCAGTACTTC,TRBV11-1,TRBJ2-4,-,-,14
CASSLRGAGGGRTEAFF,TGTGCCAGCAGCTTGAGGGGGGCAGGGGGTGGAAGGACTGAAGCTTTCTTT,TRBV5-4,TRBJ1-1,TRBD1,-,17
CASSGAPGNTIYF,TGTGCCAGCAGCGGGGCACCTGGAAACACCATATATTTT,TRBV9,TRBJ1-3,-,-,13
CASSLGDEFRTEAFF,TGTGCCAGCAGTTTAGGGGATGAATTTAGGACTGAAGCTTTCTTT,TRBV12-3/TRBV12-4,TRBJ1-1,-,few,15
CAWSGGGNQPQHF,TGTGCCTGGAGTGGGGGGGGAAATCAGCCCCAGCATTTT,TRBV30,TRBJ1-5,-,many,13
CASSFSTSGVGDTQYF,TGTGCCAGCAGTTTCTCCACTAGCGGGGTGGGGGATACGCAGTATTTT,TRBV6-1,TRBJ2-3,TRBD2,many,16
CASSNTVNTEAFF,TGTGCCAGCAGTAACACCGTTAACACTGAAGCTTTCTTT,TRBV6-2/TRBV6-3,TRBJ1-1,-,many,13